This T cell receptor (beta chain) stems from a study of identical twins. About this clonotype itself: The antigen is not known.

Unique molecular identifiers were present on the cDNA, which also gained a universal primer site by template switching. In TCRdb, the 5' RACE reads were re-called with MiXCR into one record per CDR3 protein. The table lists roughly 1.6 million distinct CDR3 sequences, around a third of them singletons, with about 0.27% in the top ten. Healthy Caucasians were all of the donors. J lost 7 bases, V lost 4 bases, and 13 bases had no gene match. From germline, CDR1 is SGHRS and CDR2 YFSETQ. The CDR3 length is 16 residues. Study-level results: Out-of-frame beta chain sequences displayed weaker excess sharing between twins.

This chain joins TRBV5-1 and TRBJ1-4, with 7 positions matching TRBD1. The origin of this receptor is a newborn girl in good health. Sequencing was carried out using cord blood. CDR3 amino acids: CASSPGSRTGSEKLFF. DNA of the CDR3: TGCGCCAGCAGCCCTGGAAGTCGGACAGGTAGTGAAAAACTGTTTTTT.